This T cell receptor beta chain is from a study of control samples from healthy donors and cancer patients. The repertoire was sequenced with immunoSEQ multiplex PCR; TCRdb's copy has only in-frame clones and lacks some. The sample holds 120,000 to 150,000 clones, 91% seen once. The CDR3 loop spans 15 amino acids. Germline trimming cut 3 bases from V and 4 bases from J; bases unmatched to any gene: 3. In germline, CDR1 is KGHSH, CDR2 LQKENI. The sequence was obtained from a man aged 25 to 40 in good health. The specimen was blood. This chain joins TRBV18 and TRBJ1-6; 7 bases agree with TRBD1. CDR3 DNA: TGTGCCAGCTCACCCGGGACAGTGTATAATTCACCCCTCCACTTT. Translated, it gives CASSPGTVYNSPLHF.